These 11 T cell receptor beta chains originate from one sample sequenced in a study of blood T cells in healthy people across ages. Next came a second PCR, run for about 6 to 11 cycles, which used a sample-barcoded 5' primer along with a J-beta primer mix. A single record per CDR3 protein comes from TCRdb applying MiXCR to the 5' RACE reads. Seen here are approximately 800,000 distinct CDR3 sequences, around 50% observed once, and the top ten hold 15% to 20%. The sample was blood. These receptors all stem from a man older than 75 in good health.

This clonotype was counted once. The genes are TRBV6-1 and TRBJ2-1, with 10 positions matching TRBD2. Germline CDR1 is MNHNS and CDR2 is SASEGT. With 6 bases clipped from V and 6 bases from J, the junction kept 5 bases outside the gene matches. The CDR3 loop spans 14 amino acids. The CDR3, as DNA: TGTGCCAGCAGAACTAGCGGGGATCTCAATGAGCAGTTCTTC. Translating it yields CASRTSGDLNEQFF.

The CDR3 coding sequence is TGTGCCAGCAGCCCACGGACAGGGAGGAGCTCCTACGAGCAGTACTTC. Its translation: CASSPRTGRSSYEQYF. The chain joins TRBV11-1 to TRBJ2-7; the match to TRBD1 covers 8 bases. The germline V gene has CDR1 SGHAT and CDR2 FQDESV (reference sequence). The CDR3 loop spans 16 amino acids. Trimming took 5 bases from V and 0 from J; bases not matched to a gene: 9. The complete variable domain, with remaining parts taken from reference TRBV11-1 and TRBJ2-7, reads EAEVAQSPRYKITEKSQAVAFWCDPISGHATLYWYRQILGQGPELLVQFQDESVVDDSQLPKDRFSAERLKGVDSTLKIQPAELGDSAMYLCASSPRTGRSSYEQYFGPGTRLTVT.

The chain uses TRBV5-1 and TRBJ2-5; 7 nucleotides agree with TRBD2. The CDR3 totals 14 residues. Per germline, CDR1 SGHRS and CDR2 YFSETQ. V was clipped by 4 bases and J by 11 bases; unmatched bases: 14. The CDR3 spells CASSAGGSYNEQYF. CDR3 coding DNA: TGCGCCAGCAGCGCGGGCGGGAGCTACAATGAGCAGTACTTC.

The CDR3 DNA follows: TGTGCCAGCAGTCCTGCAGGGGGAAATAGGAACATTCAGTACTTC. Residues: CASSPAGGNRNIQYF. The chain combines TRBV28 with TRBJ2-4, with 7 bases identical to TRBD1. Trimming cost V 5 bases and J 7 bases; bases outside gene matches: 11. The CDR3 extends over 15 amino acids. Germline V lookup: CDR1 MDHEN, CDR2 SYDVKM. Looking up the rest from reference TRBV28 and TRBJ2-4 gives the full variable domain: DVKVTQSSRYLVKRTGEKVFLECVQDMDHENMFWYRQDPGLGLRLIYFSYDVKMKEKGDIPEGYSVSREKKERFSLILESASTNQTSMYLCASSPAGGNRNIQYFGAGTRLSVL.

This clonotype appeared once. The chain has TRBV15 and TRBJ1-1; no firm D call. The V end was cut by 4 bases, the J end by 6 bases, with 21 bases between. CDR1 and CDR2 from the germline V gene are LNHNV and YYDKDF (reference sequence). The CDR3 spans 16 residues. The CDR3 sequence: CATSKPRGGARAEAFF. The CDR3 nucleotides are TGTGCCACCAGCAAACCCCGCGGCGGTGCGAGAGCTGAAGCTTTCTTT.

The CDR3 DNA sequence: TGTGCCAGCAGCTTAGGGACTAGTGGGGCGCTGACGCAGTATTTT. Protein sequence: CASSLGTSGALTQYF. This rearrangement joins TRBV7-8 to TRBJ2-3; 7 bases agree with TRBD2. The germline gives CDR1 SGHVS, CDR2 FQNEAQ. The V gene end was trimmed by 1 base and the J gene end by 9 bases; junction bases not matched to a gene: 10. This CDR3 has 15 amino acids.

As concerns this clonotype: An end of the junction differs from the germline gene, which may be a read error. The CDR3 here is CASSLLAGSSTDAQYF. The CDR3 DNA sequence: TGTGCCAGCAGCTTACTAGCGGGGTCTAGCACAGATGCGCAGTATTTT. This chain links TRBV7-2 with TRBJ2-3; 9 bases match TRBD2. From germline, CDR1 is SGHTA and CDR2 FQGNSA. The CDR3 is 16 residues long.

This clonotype was seen just once. V and J are TRBV6-4 and TRBJ1-2; D not resolved. This CDR3 has 13 residues. Between the trimmed V and J ends, which lost 9 bases and 7 bases, there was a span of 18 bases. Germline CDR1 MRHNA, CDR2 SNTAGT. DNA of the CDR3: TGTGCCAGGGCTCCGGCAGCCGCGGGTGGCTACACCTTC. Translation gives CARAPAAAGGYTF.

The chain couples TRBV6-5 to TRBJ1-2, with a weak D call TRBD1 (5 bases). V was pared by 5 bases and J by 4 bases, with 14 bases between. Germline loops: CDR1 MNHEY, CDR2 SVGAGI. The CDR3 consists of 14 residues. The chain's CDR3 is CASSTQGGGYGYTF. CDR3 DNA: TGTGCCAGCAGTACCCAGGGCGGTGGCTATGGCTACACCTTC.

This clonotype was found a few times. The CDR3 spells CATSKTRTTGVPGELFF. CDR3 nucleotides: TGTGCCACCAGTAAGACCAGGACTACAGGGGTTCCCGGGGAGCTGTTTTTT. This chain joins TRBV24-1 and TRBJ2-2; D is perhaps TRBD1 (7 bases). CDR3 length: 17 amino acids. CDR1 KGHDR and CDR2 SFDVKD come from the germline V gene. V lost 6 bases, J lost 6 bases, and 22 bases lay in between.

As regards this clonotype: Germline is not matched at one junction end, which may reflect a read error. The gene calls are TRBV6-1 and TRBJ2-3, with TRBD2 identical over 10 bases. This CDR3 has 13 residues. Germline-derived CDR1 and CDR2 are MNHNS and SASEGT. CDR3 sequence: CASTELAGWEQYF. CDR3 in DNA: TGTGCCAGCACTGAACTAGCGGGATGGGAGCAGTATTTT.